These T cell receptor beta chains were read from a single sample in a study of blood T cell repertoires in COVID-19. Assay used: immunoSEQ multiplex PCR; TCRdb lists only in-frame clones, some missing. The sample records about 140,000 clones, around 83% being singletons. Sequencing used peripheral blood. The receptors stem from a human donor in a cohort sampled during active COVID-19. CDR3s include the opening cysteine and the closing phenylalanine or tryptophan. Fields, in order: J gene, D gene, V gene, clone size, CDR3 protein, CDR3 DNA. D genes are given only for firm matches. Clone size is given for some rows only: seen once, a few or many times, or a class if the clone is expanded.

TRBJ1-2	.	TRBV11-2	.	CASSMELYGYTF	TGTGCCAGCAGCATGGAGCTCTATGGCTACACCTTC
TRBJ2-3	.	TRBV11-2	.	CASSKNADTQYF	TGTGCCAGCAGCAAGAATGCGGATACGCAGTATTTT
TRBJ2-1	TRBD1	TRBV6-5	.	CASSYSTGRYNEQFF	TGTGCCAGCAGTTACTCGACAGGGAGATACAATGAGCAGTTCTTC
TRBJ2-7	TRBD1	TRBV18	once	CASSPGTAYEQYF	TGTGCCAGCTCACCAGGGACAGCTTACGAGCAGTACTTC
TRBJ2-1	TRBD1	TRBV5-6	many	CASSLGDREYNEQFF	TGTGCCAGCAGCCTCGGGGACAGGGAATACAATGAGCAGTTCTTC
TRBJ2-1	TRBD2	TRBV9	.	CASSAGAGGSYNEQFF	TGTGCCAGCAGCGCTGGAGCGGGAGGGTCCTACAATGAGCAGTTCTTC
TRBJ1-2	.	TRBV6-5	.	CASREGTNYGYTF	TGTGCCAGCAGAGAGGGAACTAACTATGGCTACACCTTC
TRBJ1-1	TRBD1	TRBV7-6	.	CASSSPTGQSKEAFF	TGTGCCAGCAGCTCCCCCACGGGACAGAGTAAAGAAGCTTTCTTT
TRBJ2-3	.	TRBV4-1	.	CASSRLGVGTDTQYF	TGCGCCAGCAGCCGTCTAGGGGTTGGCACAGATACGCAGTATTTT
TRBJ1-1	.	TRBV28	.	CASSLLDTLNTEAFF	TGTGCCAGCAGTCTACTGGACACTTTGAACACTGAAGCTTTCTTT
TRBJ2-2	TRBD1	TRBV5-4	few	CASSLRQGLNTGELFF	TGTGCCAGCAGCTTGCGACAGGGGTTAAACACCGGGGAGCTGTTTTTT
TRBJ2-3	TRBD2	TRBV4-1	.	CASSDRTSGSLDTQYF	TGCGCCAGCAGCGACAGGACTAGCGGGAGTTTAGATACGCAGTATTTT
TRBJ2-4	.	TRBV7-2	.	CASSPARSNIQYF	TGTGCCAGCAGTCCCGCACGGTCTAACATTCAGTACTTC
TRBJ2-3	.	TRBV7-9	.	CASSETSTDTQYF	TGTGCCAGCAGCGAAACTAGCACAGATACGCAGTATTTT
TRBJ1-5	.	TRBV6-2/TRBV6-3	.	CASSYSSSRQPQHF	TGTGCCAGCAGTTACTCTTCCTCTAGACAGCCCCAGCATTTT
TRBJ2-5	.	TRBV19	.	CASSPRGSQGETQYF	TGTGCCAGTAGCCCTCGGGGTAGTCAAGGAGAGACCCAGTACTTC
TRBJ2-7	TRBD2	TRBV11-2	many	CASSPLAGGPYEQYF	TGTGCCAGCAGCCCCTTAGCGGGAGGGCCCTACGAGCAGTACTTC
TRBJ2-2	TRBD2	TRBV6-2/TRBV6-3	.	CASSLMTSGAGGELFF	TGTGCCAGCAGTTTGATGACTAGCGGAGCAGGCGGGGAGCTGTTTTTT
TRBJ2-7	TRBD2	TRBV7-2	.	CASSARWGLAAVVSYEQYF	TGTGCCAGCAGCGCACGGTGGGGACTAGCGGCAGTGGTATCCTACGAGCAGTACTTC
TRBJ2-7	TRBD1	TRBV27	.	CASSFRGQGFTYEQYF	TGTGCCAGCAGTTTTCGGGGACAGGGGTTTACCTACGAGCAGTACTTC
TRBJ2-7	TRBD2	TRBV6-6	.	CASSRLAGDYEQYF	TGTGCCAGCAGCCGCTTAGCGGGAGACTACGAGCAGTACTTC
TRBJ2-3	.	TRBV28	.	CASSLGFEADTQYF	TGTGCCAGCAGTTTAGGCTTCGAGGCAGATACGCAGTATTTT